The sequence of this TCR beta chain was determined in a study of shared clonotypes between healthy human individuals. This table comes from immunoSEQ multiplex PCR, and its TCRdb copy is limited to in-frame clones, with some not included. Among over 2 million clones, approximately 95% were seen once, and the ten largest hold 0.13%. Deletions cut 3 bases from V and 5 bases from J, with 11 bases between. There are 13 residues in the CDR3. Germline values: CDR1 SEHNR, CDR2 FQNEAQ (reference sequence). The sequence derives from a man in his late teens or twenties in good health. The chain couples TRBV7-9 to TRBJ2-7, with D unclear. Sequenced sample: naive CD4+ T cells sorted from blood. As to subset: CD45RA+ positively selected. The CDR3 protein is CASSFPPAHEQYF. Here the CDR3 DNA reads TGTGCCAGCAGCTTTCCCCCAGCCCACGAGCAGTACTTC.